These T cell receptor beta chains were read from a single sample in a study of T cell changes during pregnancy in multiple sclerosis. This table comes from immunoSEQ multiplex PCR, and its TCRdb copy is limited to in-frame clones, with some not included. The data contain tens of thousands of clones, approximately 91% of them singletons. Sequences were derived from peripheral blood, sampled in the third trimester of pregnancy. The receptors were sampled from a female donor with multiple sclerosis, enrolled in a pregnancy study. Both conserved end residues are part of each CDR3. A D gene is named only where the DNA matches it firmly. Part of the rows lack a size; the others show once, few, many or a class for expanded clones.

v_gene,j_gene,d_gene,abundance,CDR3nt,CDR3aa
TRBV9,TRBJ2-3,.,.,TGTGCCAGCAGCGTAAGAGCGGCTCCCACAGATACGCAGTATTTT,CASSVRAAPTDTQYF
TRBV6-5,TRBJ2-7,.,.,TGTGCCAGCACAGACAGATACTACGAGCAGTACTTC,CASTDRYYEQYF
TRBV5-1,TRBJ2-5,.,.,TGCGCCAGCAGCTTGTGGTACTACGAAGAGACCCAGTACTTC,CASSLWYYEETQYF
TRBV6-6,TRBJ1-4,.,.,TGTGCCAGCAGTACGCAGGAGGGTCCAAATGAAAAACTGTTTTTT,CASSTQEGPNEKLFF
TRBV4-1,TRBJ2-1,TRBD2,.,TGCGCCAGCAGCCTGACTCTAGCGGGTGCCTCCTACAATGAGCAGTTCTTC,CASSLTLAGASYNEQFF
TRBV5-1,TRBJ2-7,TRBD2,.,TGCGCCAGCAAGGCGGGGGGGACCTCCTACGAGCAGTACTTC,CASKAGGTSYEQYF
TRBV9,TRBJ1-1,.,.,TGTGCCAGCAGCCCCAGAGGCGGGGGCCACACTGAAGCTTTCTTT,CASSPRGGGHTEAFF
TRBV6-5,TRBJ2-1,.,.,TGTGCCAGCAGAACAGGGGGGGCCTACAATGAGCAGTTCTTC,CASRTGGAYNEQFF
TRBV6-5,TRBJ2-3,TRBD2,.,TGTGCCAGCAGTTTCAGTGCGGGAGGGTTAGTGGATACGCAGTATTTT,CASSFSAGGLVDTQYF
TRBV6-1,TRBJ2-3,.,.,TGTGCCACTTTGGAGCGGGCGGGTGATACGCAGTATTTT,CATLERAGDTQYF
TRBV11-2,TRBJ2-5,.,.,TGTGCCAGCAGCTCCCCCGGGGGTAGGGAGACCCAGTACTTC,CASSSPGGRETQYF
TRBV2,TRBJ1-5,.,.,TGTGCCAGCCACGGAGGGGTGGGCAATCAGCCCCAGCATTTT,CASHGGVGNQPQHF
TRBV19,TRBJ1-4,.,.,TGTGCCAGTAGTATGGGGCGCCCTTCAGGCCTTCTTGAACTGTTTTTT,CASSMGRPSGLLELFF
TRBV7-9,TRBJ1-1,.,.,TGTGCCAGCAGCCAGGAGGACGCGGCTGAAGCTTTCTTT,CASSQEDAAEAFF
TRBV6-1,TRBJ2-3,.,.,TGTGCCAGCAGTGAAACGGGCGGGGCTTCAGATACGCAGTATTTT,CASSETGGASDTQYF
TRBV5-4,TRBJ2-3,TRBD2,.,TGTGCCAGCAGCTTGCTAGCGGGGGTCCCGGGAAATACGCAGTATTTT,CASSLLAGVPGNTQYF
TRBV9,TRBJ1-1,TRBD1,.,TGTGCCAGCAGCGTAGGGGACAGGGCGGAGGCTTTCTTT,CASSVGDRAEAFF
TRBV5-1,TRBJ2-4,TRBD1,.,TGCGCCAGCAGCTTTAGACAGGGGAGAAACATTCAGTACTTC,CASSFRQGRNIQYF
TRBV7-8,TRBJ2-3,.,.,TGTGCCAGCAGCTTAGGAACAGTCAGCACAGATACGCAGTATTTT,CASSLGTVSTDTQYF
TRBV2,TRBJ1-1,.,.,TGTGCCAGCAGTGCAACAGGGTGGAGCACTGAAGCTTTCTTT,CASSATGWSTEAFF
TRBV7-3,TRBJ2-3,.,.,TGTGCCAGCAGCTTTAGCGGCTCCACAGATACGCAGTATTTT,CASSFSGSTDTQYF
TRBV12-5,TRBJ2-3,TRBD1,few,TGTGCTAGTGGTTCCGTCCTTATACGACAGGGAGCAGATACGCAGTATTTT,CASGSVLIRQGADTQYF